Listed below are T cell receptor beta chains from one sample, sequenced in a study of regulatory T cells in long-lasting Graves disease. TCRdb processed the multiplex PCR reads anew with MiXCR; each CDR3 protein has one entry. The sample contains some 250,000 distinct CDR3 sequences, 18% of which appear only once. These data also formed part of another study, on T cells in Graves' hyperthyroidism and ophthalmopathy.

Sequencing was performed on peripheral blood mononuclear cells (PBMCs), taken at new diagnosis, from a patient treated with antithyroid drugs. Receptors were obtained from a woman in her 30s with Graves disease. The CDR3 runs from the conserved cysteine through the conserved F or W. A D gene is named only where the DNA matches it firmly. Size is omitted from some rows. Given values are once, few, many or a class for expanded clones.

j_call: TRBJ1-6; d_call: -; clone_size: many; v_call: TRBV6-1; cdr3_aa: CASSEGGGWTYNSPLHF; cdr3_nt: TGTGCCAGCAGTGAAGGCGGGGGGTGGACCTATAATTCACCCCTCCACTTT
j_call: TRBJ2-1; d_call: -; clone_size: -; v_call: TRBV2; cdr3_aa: CAGGGLSSYNEQFF; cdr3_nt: TGTGCCGGCGGGGGCCTCAGCTCCTACAATGAGCAGTTCTTC
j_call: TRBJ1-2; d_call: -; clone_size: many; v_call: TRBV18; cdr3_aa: CASSPRALDYGYTF; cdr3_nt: TGTGCCAGCTCACCCCGAGCCCTGGACTATGGCTACACCTTC
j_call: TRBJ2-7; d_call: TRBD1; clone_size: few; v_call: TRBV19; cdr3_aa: CASSIAGTGAYEQYF; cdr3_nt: TGTGCCAGTAGTATAGCTGGGACAGGGGCCTACGAGCAGTACTTC
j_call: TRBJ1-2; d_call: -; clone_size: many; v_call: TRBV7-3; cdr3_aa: CASSLNVGSGGYTF; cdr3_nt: TGTGCCAGCAGCTTAAACGTGGGCAGCGGAGGCTACACCTTC
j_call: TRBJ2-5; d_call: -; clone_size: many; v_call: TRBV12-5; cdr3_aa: CASGSGGEETQYF; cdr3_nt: TGTGCTAGTGGTTCGGGCGGGGAAGAGACCCAGTACTTC
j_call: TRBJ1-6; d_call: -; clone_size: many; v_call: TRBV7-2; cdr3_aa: CASSPRVFPRSSYNSPLHF; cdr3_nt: TGTGCCAGCAGCCCTAGGGTCTTCCCCAGGAGCTCCTATAATTCACCCCTCCACTTT
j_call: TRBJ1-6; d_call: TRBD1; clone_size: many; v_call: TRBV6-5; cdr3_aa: CASSYTTGSNSPLHF; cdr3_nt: TGTGCCAGCAGTTACACGACAGGGTCAAATTCACCCCTCCACTTT
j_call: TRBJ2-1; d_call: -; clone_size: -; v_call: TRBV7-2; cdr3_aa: CASRWGFGVNEQFF; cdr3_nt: TGTGCCAGCAGATGGGGGTTCGGGGTCAATGAGCAGTTCTTC
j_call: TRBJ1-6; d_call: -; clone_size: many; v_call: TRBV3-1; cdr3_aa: CASSQGGLENSPLHF; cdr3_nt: TGTGCCAGCAGCCAAGGAGGCCTAGAAAATTCACCCCTCCACTTT
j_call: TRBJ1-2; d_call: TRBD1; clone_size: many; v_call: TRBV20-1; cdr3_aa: CSAGDRGTSNYGYTF; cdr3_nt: TGCAGTGCTGGGGACAGGGGGACCTCTAACTATGGCTACACCTTC
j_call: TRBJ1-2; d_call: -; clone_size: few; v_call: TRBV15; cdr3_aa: CATSRVGASNGYTF; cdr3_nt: TGTGCCACCAGCAGAGTCGGGGCTTCAAATGGCTACACCTTC
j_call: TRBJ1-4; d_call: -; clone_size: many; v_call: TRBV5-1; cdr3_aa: CASSLALFVPTNEKLFF; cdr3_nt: TGCGCCAGCAGCTTGGCCCTGTTTGTGCCAACTAATGAAAAACTGTTTTTT
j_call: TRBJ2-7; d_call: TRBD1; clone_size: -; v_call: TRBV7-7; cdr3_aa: CASSLTTGDWEQYF; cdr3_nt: TGTGCTAGCAGCTTAACGACAGGGGATTGGGAGCAGTACTTC
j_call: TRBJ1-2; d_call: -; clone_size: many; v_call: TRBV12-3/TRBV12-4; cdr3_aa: CASSLVGDVTVSYTF; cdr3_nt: TGTGCCAGCAGTTTAGTCGGGGACGTGACTGTTTCCTACACCTTC
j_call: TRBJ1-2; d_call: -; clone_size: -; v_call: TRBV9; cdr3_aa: CASSVRGDVGEYYGYTF; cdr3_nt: TGTGCCAGCAGCGTTAGAGGGGATGTCGGGGAATACTATGGCTACACCTTC
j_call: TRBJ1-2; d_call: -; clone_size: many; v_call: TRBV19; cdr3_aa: CASSDPGQERYTF; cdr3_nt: TGTGCCAGTAGTGACCCGGGACAAGAACGCTACACCTTC
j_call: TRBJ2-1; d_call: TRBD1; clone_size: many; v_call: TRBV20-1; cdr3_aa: CSATGTGDWDEQFF; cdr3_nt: TGCAGTGCAACCGGGACAGGGGATTGGGATGAGCAGTTCTTC
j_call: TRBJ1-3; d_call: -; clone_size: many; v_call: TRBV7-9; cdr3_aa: CASRPARGVENTIYF; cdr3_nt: TGTGCCAGCAGGCCCGCCAGGGGAGTTGAAAACACCATATATTTT
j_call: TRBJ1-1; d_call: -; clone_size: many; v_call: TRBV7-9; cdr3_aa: CASSSLGLATSGPEAFF; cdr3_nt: TGTGCCAGCAGCTCCCTCGGGTTGGCCACCTCGGGGCCTGAAGCTTTCTTT
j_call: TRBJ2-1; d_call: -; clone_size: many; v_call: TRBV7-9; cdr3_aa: CASSHGVRGNEQFF; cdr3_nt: TGTGCCAGCAGCCACGGGGTCCGAGGCAATGAGCAGTTCTTC
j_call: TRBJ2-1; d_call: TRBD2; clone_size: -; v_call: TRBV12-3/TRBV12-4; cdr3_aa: CASSSGCCGRAGDEQFF; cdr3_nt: TGTGCCAGCAGCTCGGGTTGCTGCGGGAGGGCCGGGGATGAGCAGTTCTTC
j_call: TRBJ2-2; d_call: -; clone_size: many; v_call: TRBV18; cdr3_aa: CASSLQGTDGELFF; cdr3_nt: TGTGCCAGCTCACTCCAAGGGACGGACGGGGAGCTGTTTTTT
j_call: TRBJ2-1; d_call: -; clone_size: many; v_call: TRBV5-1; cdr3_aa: CASSLSGSSSYNEQFF; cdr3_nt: TGCGCCAGCAGCTTATCCGGGTCGAGCTCCTACAATGAGCAGTTCTTC
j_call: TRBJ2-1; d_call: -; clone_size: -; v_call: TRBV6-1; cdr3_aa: CASSDLSGKGDEQFF; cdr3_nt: TGTGCCAGCAGTGACCTCTCCGGAAAGGGCGATGAGCAGTTCTTC
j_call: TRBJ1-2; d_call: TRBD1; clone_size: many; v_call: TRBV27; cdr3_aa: CASTGTGGSLGGYTF; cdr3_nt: TGTGCCAGCACCGGGACAGGGGGCTCGCTCGGTGGCTACACCTTC
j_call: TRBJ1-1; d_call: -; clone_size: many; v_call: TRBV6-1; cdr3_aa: CASSVWQEDTEAFF; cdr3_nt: TGTGCCAGCAGTGTATGGCAGGAGGACACTGAAGCTTTCTTT
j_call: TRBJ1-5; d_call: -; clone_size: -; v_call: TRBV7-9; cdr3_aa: CASNRQSNQPQHF; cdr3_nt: TGTGCCAGCAATAGACAGAGTAATCAGCCCCAGCATTTT
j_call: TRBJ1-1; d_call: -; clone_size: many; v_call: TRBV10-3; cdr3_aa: CAITRDRDTEAFF; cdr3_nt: TGTGCCATCACCCGAGACAGAGACACTGAAGCTTTCTTT
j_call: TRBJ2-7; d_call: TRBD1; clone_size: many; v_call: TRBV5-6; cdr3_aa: CASSDQGAGEQYF; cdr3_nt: TGTGCCAGCAGCGATCAGGGGGCGGGTGAGCAGTACTTC
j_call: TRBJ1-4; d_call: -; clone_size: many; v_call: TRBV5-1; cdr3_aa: CASSLGHEEEKLFF; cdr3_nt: TGTGCCAGCAGCTTGGGACATGAAGAAGAAAAACTGTTTTTT
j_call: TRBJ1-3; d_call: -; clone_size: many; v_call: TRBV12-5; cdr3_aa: CASGLLPGLLGNTIYF; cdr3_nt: TGTGCTAGTGGTTTGCTCCCGGGACTCTTGGGAAACACCATATATTTT
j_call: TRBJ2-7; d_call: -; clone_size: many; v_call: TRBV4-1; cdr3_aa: CASSPRTTYEQYF; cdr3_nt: TGCGCCAGCAGCCCCCGGACCACCTACGAGCAGTACTTC
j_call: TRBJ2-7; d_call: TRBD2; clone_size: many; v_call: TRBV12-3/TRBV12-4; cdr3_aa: CASSFSGPSYEQYF; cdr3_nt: TGTGCCAGCAGCTTTAGCGGGCCTTCCTACGAGCAGTACTTC
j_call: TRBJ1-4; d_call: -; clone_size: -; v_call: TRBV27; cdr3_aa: CASRRIGGALEKLFF; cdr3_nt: TGTGCCAGCAGACGAATTGGGGGGGCTCTCGAAAAACTGTTTTTT
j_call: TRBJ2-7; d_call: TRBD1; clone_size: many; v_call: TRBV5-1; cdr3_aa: CASSLETGIYEQYF; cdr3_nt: TGCGCCAGCAGCTTGGAGACAGGGATCTACGAGCAGTACTTC
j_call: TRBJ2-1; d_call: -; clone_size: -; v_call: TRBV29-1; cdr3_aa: CSVAVTSSEQFF; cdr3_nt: TGCAGCGTTGCGGTAACTAGCAGCGAGCAGTTCTTC
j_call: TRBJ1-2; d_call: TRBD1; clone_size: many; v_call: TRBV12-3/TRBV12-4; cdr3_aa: CASSPGPGQVGTYGYTF; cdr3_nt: TGTGCCAGCAGCCCAGGACCGGGACAGGTCGGGACCTATGGCTACACCTTC
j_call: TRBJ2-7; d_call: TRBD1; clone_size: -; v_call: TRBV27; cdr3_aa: CASSSGQGVDEQYF; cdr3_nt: TGTGCCAGCAGTTCGGGACAGGGAGTCGACGAGCAGTACTTC
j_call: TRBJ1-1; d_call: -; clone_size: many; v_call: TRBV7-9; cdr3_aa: CASSLDQLNTEAFF; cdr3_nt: TGTGCCAGCAGCTTAGACCAGTTGAACACTGAAGCTTTCTTT
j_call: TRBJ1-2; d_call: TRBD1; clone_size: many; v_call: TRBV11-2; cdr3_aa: CASSLDPGQTSYGYTF; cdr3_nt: TGTGCCAGCAGCTTAGATCCGGGACAGACATCCTATGGCTACACCTTC